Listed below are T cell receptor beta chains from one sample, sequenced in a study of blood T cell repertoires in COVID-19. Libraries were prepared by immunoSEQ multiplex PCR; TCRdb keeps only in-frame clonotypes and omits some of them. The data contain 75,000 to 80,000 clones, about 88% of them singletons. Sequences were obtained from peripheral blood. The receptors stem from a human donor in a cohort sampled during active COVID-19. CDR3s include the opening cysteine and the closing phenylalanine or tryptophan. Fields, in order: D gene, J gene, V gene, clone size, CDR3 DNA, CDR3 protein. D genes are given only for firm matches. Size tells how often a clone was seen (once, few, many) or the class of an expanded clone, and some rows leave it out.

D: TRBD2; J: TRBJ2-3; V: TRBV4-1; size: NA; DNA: TGCGCCAGCAGCCAAGGCACCACCCTCGATAGTAGCGGGAGGTTGGATACGCAGTATTTT; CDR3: CASSQGTTLDSSGRLDTQYF
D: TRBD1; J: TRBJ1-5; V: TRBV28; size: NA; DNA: TGTGCCAGCCTGACAGGGGGAAGCAATCAGCCCCAGCATTTT; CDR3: CASLTGGSNQPQHF
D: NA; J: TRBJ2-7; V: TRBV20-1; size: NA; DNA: TGCAGTGCTAGAGCGAGGGAGCAGTACTTC; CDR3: CSARAREQYF
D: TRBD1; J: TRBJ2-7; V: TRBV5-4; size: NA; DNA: TGTGCCAGCAGAACCTCCCAGGGGGCTCGTGAGCAGTACTTC; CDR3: CASRTSQGAREQYF
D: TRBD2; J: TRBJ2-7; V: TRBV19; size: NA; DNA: TGTGCCAGTAGTTCCTCTTCCGGGGGGAGGAAGGAGCAGTACTTC; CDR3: CASSSSSGGRKEQYF
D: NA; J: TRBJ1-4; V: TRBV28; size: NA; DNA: TGTGCCAGCGGCCTCCCTAATGAAAAACTGTTTTTT; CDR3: CASGLPNEKLFF
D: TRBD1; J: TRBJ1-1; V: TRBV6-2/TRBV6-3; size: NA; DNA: TGTGCCAGCAGTTCTACGGGACAGGGGATCACTGAAGCTTTCTTT; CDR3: CASSSTGQGITEAFF
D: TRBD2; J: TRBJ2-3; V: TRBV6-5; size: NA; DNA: TGTGCCAGCAGTTACGCGGGAGCACGGACAGATACGCAGTATTTT; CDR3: CASSYAGARTDTQYF
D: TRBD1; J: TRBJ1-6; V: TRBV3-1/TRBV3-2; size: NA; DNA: TGTGCCAGCAGCCAAAACAGGGGTACCCTCCACTTT; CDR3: CASSQNRGTLHF
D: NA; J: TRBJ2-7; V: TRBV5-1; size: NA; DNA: TGCGCCAGCAGCTCTGGAACAGGTTCGTACGAGCAGTACTTC; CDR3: CASSSGTGSYEQYF
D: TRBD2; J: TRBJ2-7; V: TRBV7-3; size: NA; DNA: TGTGCCAGCAGCTCGCAAGCGGGAGAGGCGTACGAGCAGTACTTC; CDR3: CASSSQAGEAYEQYF
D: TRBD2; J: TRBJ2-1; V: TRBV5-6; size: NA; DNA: TGTGCCAGCAGCGTACTAGCGGGAGGATCCTACAATGAGCAGTTCTTC; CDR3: CASSVLAGGSYNEQFF
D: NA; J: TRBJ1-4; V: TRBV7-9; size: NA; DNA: TGTGCCAGCTCCTTGAGGGATACTAATGAAAAACTGTTTTTT; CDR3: CASSLRDTNEKLFF
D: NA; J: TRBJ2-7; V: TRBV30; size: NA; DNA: TGTGCCTGGAGTAGGGGCAGGATCTCCTACGAGCAGTACTTC; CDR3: CAWSRGRISYEQYF
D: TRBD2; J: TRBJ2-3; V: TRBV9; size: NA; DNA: TGTGCCAGCAGCGTAGTACTAGCGGGAGTAGATACGCAGTATTTT; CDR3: CASSVVLAGVDTQYF
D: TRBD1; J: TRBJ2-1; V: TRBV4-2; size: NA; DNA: TGTGCCAGCAGCCAAGATTACAGGGGGAATGAGCAGTTCTTC; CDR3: CASSQDYRGNEQFF
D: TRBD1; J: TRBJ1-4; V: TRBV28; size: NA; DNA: TGTGCCAGCAGTGCAGGGGGCGTTAACTATGAAAAACTGTTTTTT; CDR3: CASSAGGVNYEKLFF
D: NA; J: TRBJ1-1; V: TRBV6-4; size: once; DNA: TGTGCCAGCAGTGAACAGGCCACCACTGAAGCTTTCTTT; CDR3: CASSEQATTEAFF
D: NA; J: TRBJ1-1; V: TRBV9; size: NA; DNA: TGTGCCAGCAGCGTAGTGGGGGGGAAGAACACTGAAGCTTTCTTT; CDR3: CASSVVGGKNTEAFF
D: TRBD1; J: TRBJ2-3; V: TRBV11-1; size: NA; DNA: TGTGCCAGCAGCCAGGGACAGAACACAGATACGCAGTATTTT; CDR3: CASSQGQNTDTQYF
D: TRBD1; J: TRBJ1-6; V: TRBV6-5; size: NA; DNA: TGTGCCAGCAGCCTCCGGACAGGGAATTCACCCCTCCACTTT; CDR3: CASSLRTGNSPLHF
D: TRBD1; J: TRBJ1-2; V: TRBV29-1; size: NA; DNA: TGCAGCGTAATTACAGGGGGACAACTAGACTATGGCTACACCTTC; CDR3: CSVITGGQLDYGYTF
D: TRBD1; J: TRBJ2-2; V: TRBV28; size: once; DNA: TGTGCCAGCAGTCGCGGACAGGTTAACACCGGGGAGCTGTTTTTT; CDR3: CASSRGQVNTGELFF
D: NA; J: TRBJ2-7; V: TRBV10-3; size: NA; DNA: TGTGCCATCAATCCGGGGACTCCTTACGAGCAGTACTTC; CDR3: CAINPGTPYEQYF
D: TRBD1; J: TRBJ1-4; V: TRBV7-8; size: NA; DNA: TGTGCCAGCAGCGCCCGGAGGGGGCAACAAACTAATGAAAAACTGTTTTTT; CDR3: CASSARRGQQTNEKLFF
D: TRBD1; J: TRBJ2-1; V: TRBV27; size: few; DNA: TGTGCCAGCAGTTCGTACAGGGGAAAGACCTACAATGAGCAGTTCTTC; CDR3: CASSSYRGKTYNEQFF
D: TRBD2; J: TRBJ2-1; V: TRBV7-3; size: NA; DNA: TGTGCCAGCAGCTTCCGGAGCGGGGGGGCCGACAATGAGCAGTTCTTC; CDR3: CASSFRSGGADNEQFF
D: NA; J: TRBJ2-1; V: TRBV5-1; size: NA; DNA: TGCGCCAGCAGCTTGCAGGACTACAATGAGCAGTTCTTC; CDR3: CASSLQDYNEQFF
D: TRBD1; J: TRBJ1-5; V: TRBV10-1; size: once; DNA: TGCGCCAGCAAGAGGGACAGGGTCTCCTATAGCAATCAGCCCCAGCATTTT; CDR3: CASKRDRVSYSNQPQHF
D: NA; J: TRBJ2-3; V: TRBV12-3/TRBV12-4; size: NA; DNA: TGTGCCAGCGTAAGACAGGCCACAGATACGCAGTATTTT; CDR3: CASVRQATDTQYF
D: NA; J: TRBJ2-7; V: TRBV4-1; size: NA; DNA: TGCGCCAGCAGCCAAGGACAGGTTTTCGAGCAGTACTTC; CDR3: CASSQGQVFEQYF
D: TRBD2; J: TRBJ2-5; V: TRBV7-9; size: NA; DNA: TGTGCCAGCAGTCGACACCTGAGCGGGAGCTACCAAGAGACCCAGTACTTC; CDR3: CASSRHLSGSYQETQYF
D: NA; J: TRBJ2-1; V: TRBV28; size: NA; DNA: TGTGCCACCCTATACAATGAGCAGTTCTTC; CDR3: CATLYNEQFF
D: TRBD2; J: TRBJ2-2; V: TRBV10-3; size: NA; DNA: TGTGCCATCTCGCCAGGGAGGGGTGGGGAGCTGTTTTTT; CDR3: CAISPGRGGELFF
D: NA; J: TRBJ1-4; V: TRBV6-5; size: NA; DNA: TGTGCCAGCAGTCTACAGGGTTCGGGGGAAAAACTGTTTTTT; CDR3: CASSLQGSGEKLFF
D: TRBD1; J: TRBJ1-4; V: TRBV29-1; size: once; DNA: TGCAGCGTGCAGTGGGAGACAGGGCTTGAAAAACTGTTTTTT; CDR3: CSVQWETGLEKLFF
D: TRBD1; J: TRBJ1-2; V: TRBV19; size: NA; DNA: TGTGCCAGTACCAACAGGGGGCTTTACTATGGCTACACCTTC; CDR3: CASTNRGLYYGYTF
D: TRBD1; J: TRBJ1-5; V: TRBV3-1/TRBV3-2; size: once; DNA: TGTGCCAGCAGCCAAGATTCCAGGGGGTGGCAGCCCCAGCATTTT; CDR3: CASSQDSRGWQPQHF
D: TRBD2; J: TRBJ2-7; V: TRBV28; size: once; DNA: TGTGCCAGCAGTACTACCGGGGGGAGCTCCTACGAGCAGTACTTC; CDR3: CASSTTGGSSYEQYF
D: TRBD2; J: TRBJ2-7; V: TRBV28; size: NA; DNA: TGTGCCAGCAGTTTATCTCCGGGACTAGCGGGAGTCGAGCAGTACTTC; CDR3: CASSLSPGLAGVEQYF
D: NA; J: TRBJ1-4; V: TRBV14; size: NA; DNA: TGTGCCAGCAGCCCTGGACAGAATGAAAAACTGTTTTTT; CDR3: CASSPGQNEKLFF
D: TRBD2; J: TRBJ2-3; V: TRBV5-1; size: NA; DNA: TGCGCCAGCAGCCAAACGGGGGGGGCCCCAGATACGCAGTATTTT; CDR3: CASSQTGGAPDTQYF
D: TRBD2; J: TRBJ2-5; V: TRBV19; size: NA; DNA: TGTGCCAGCTCCCCGAGAGGACTAGCGGGGCAAGAGACCCAGTACTTC; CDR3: CASSPRGLAGQETQYF
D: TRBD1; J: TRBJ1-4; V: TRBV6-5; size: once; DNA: TGTGCCAGCAGCCACGGACAGGGTAGAAAACTGTTTTTT; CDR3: CASSHGQGRKLFF
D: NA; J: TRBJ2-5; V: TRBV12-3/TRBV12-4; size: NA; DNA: TGTGCCAGCAGTTTCTCAGGGAAAGAGACCCAGTACTTC; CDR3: CASSFSGKETQYF
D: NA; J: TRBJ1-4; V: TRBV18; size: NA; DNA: TGTGCCAGCTCACCACGTGACAGAAATGAAAAACTGTTTTTT; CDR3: CASSPRDRNEKLFF